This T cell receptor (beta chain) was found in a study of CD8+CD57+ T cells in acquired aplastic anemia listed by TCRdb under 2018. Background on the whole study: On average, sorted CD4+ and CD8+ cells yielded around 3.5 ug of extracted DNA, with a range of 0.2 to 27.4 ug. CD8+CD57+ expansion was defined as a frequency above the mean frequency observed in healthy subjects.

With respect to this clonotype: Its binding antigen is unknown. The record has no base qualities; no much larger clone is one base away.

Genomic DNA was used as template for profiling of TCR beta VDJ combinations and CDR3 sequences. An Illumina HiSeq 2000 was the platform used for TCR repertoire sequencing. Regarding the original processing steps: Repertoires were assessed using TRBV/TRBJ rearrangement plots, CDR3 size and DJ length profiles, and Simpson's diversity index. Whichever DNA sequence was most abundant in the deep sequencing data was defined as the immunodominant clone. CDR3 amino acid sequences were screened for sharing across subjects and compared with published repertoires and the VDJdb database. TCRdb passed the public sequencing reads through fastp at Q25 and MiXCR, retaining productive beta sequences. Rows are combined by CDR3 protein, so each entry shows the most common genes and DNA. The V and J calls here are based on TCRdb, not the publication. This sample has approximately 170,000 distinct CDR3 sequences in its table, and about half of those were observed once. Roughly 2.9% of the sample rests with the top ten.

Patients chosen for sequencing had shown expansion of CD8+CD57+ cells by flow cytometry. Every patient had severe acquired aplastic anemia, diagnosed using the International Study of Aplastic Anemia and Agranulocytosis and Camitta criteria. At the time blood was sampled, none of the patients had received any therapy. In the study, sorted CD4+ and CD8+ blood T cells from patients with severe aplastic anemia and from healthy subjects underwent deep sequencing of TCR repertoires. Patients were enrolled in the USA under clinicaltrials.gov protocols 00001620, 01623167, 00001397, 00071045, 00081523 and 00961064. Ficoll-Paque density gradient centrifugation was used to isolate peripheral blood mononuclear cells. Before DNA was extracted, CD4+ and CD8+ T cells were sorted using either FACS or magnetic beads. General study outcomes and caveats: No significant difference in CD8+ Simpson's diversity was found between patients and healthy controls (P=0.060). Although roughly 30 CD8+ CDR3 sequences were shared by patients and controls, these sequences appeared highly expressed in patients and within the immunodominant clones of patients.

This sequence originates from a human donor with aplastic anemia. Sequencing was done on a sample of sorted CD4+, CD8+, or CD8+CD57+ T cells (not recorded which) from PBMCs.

The CDR3 region reads CASSITGTSYEQYF. The bases are TGTGCCAGCAGCATAACCGGGACATCCTACGAGCAGTACTTC. The chain links TRBV25-1 with TRBJ2-7; 6 matching bases give a weak D call of TRBD1. The germline V gene provides CDR1 MGHDK and CDR2 SYGVNS. V is shortened by 6 bases, J by 1 base, and the region joining them spans 13 bases. The CDR3 has 14 amino acids, counting the end cysteine and phenylalanine. Only the CDR3 region is kept as DNA, spanning 42 bases read in frame from base 1.